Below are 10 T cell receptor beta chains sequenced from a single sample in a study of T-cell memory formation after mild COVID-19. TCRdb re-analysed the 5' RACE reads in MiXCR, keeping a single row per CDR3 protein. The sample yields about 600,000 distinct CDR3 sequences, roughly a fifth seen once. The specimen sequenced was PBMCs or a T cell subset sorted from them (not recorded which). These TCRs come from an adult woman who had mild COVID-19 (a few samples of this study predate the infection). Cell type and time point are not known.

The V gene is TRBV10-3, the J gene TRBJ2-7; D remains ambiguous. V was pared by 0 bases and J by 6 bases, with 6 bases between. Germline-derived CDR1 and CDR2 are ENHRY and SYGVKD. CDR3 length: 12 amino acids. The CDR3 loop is CAISESGSEQYF. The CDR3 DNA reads TGTGCCATCAGTGAGTCGGGGTCCGAGCAGTACTTC.

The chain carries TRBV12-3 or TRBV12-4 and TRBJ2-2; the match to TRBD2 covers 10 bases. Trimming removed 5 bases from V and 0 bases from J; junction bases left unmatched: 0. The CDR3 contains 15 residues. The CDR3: CASSTSGANTGELFF. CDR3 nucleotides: TGTGCCAGCAGTACTAGCGGGGCGAACACCGGGGAGCTGTTTTTT.

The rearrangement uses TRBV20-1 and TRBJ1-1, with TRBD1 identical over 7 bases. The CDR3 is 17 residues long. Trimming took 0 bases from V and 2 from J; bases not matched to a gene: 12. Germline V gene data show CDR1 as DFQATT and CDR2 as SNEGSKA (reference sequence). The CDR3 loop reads CSARDGSGGWENTEAFF. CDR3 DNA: TGCAGTGCTAGAGATGGGTCAGGGGGTTGGGAAAACACTGAAGCTTTCTTT.

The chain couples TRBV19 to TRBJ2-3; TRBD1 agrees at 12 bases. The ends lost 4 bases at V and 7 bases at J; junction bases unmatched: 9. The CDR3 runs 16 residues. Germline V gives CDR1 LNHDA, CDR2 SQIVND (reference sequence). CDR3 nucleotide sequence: TGTGCCAGTAGTACCTCCGGGACAGGGGGCCGTAATACGCAGTATTTT. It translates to CASSTSGTGGRNTQYF.

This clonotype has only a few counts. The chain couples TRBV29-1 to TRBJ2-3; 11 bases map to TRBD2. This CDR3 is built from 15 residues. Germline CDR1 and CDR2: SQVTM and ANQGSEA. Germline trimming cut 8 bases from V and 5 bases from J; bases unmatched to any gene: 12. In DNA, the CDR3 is TGCAGCTCAACCGGGCTAGCGGGGGGCATAGATACGCAGTATTTT. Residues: CSSTGLAGGIDTQYF.

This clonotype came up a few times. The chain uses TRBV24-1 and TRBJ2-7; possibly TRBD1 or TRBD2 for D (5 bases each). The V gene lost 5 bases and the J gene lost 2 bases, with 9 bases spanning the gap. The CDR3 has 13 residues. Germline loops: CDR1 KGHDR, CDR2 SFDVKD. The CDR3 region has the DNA TGTGCCACCAGTGCGGGGACCCCCTACGAGCAGTACTTC. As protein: CATSAGTPYEQYF.

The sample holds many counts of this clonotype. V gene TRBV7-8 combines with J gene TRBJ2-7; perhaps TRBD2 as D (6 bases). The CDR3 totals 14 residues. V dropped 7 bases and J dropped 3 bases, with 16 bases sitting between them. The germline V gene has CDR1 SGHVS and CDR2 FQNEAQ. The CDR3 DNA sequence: TGTGCCAGCAACGTTGGGGAGGATTACTACGAGCAGTACTTC. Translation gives CASNVGEDYYEQYF.

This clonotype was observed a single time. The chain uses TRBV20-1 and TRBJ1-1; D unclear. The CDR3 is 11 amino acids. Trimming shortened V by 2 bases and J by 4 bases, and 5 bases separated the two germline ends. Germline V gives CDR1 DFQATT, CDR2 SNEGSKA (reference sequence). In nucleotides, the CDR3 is TGCAGTGCTAGAAAGATCACTGAAGCTTTCTTT. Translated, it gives CSARKITEAFF.

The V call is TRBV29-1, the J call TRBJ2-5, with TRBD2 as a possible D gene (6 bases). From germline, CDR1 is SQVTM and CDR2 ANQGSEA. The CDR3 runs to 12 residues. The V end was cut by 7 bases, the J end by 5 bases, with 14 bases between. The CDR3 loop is CSALGTYETQYF. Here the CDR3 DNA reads TGCAGCGCCCTCGGGACTTACGAGACCCAGTACTTC.

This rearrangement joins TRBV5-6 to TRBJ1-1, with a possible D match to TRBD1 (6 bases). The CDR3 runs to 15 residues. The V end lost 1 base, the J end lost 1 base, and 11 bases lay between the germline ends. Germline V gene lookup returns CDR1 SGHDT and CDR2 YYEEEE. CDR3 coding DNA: TGTGCCAGCAGCTTGCGCGGGGGGCGGAACACTGAAGCTTTCTTT. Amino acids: CASSLRGGRNTEAFF.